This T cell receptor (beta chain) was captured in a study of OX40 agonist ivuxolimab in advanced cancers. Whole-study context: Those treated in dose escalation had hepatocellular carcinoma, melanoma, renal cell cancer or head and neck cancer.

Note on this clone: Its antigen remains unknown.

Study-wide findings and caveats: There were, on average, more expanded clones in CD8+ T cells than in CD4+.

The CDR3 is 14 residues long. In germline, CDR1 is SGHRS, CDR2 YFSETQ. V was trimmed by 0 bases and J by 8 bases, leaving 9 bases between them. Repertoires were generated with immunoSEQ multiplex PCR, while TCRdb's copy carries only in-frame clones and drops some. This table has about 87,000 clones, approximately 87% appearing once. The input for sequencing was CD4+ or CD8+ T cells sorted from blood, taken in a trial of the OX40 agonist ivuxolimab. The genes are TRBV5-1 and TRBJ1-6, with unresolved D. This clonotype was obtained from an adult with an advanced solid tumor such as melanoma, head and neck, liver or kidney cancer. The CDR3 bases are TGCGCCAGCAGCTTGGAGGGTATGGATTCACCCCTCCACTTT. Translated: CASSLEGMDSPLHF. Full variable domain (remainder filled in from reference TRBV5-1 and TRBJ1-6): KAGVTQTPRYLIKTRGQQVTLSCSPISGHRSVSWYQQTPGQGLQFLFEYFSETQRNKGNFPGRFSGRQFSNSRSEMNVSTLELGDSALYLCASSLEGMDSPLHFGNGTRLTVT.